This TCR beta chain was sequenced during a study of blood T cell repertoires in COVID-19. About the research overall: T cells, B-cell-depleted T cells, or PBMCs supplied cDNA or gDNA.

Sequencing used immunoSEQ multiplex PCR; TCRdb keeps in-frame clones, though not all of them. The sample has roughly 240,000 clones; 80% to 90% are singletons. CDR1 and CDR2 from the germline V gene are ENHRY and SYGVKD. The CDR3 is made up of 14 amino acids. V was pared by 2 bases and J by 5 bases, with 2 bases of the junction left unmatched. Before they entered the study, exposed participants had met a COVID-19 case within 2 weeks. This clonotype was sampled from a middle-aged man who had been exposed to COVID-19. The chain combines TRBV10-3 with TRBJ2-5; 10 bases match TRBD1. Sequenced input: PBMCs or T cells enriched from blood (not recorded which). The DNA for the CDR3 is TGTGCCATCAGTGAGGACAGGGGGCTGGAGACCCAGTACTTC. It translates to CAISEDRGLETQYF.